This T cell receptor beta chain appears in the sequencing data of a study of blood T cell repertoires in COVID-19. Overall study: The samples span acute and convalescent COVID-19 from the United States, Italy and Spain. PBMCs, B-cell-depleted T cells, or T cells were the source of the cDNA or gDNA that made up the material.

CDR3 size: 15 residues. The germline CDR1 and CDR2 sequences are KGHSH and LQKENI. V was pared by 6 bases and J by 4 bases, with 11 bases of the junction left unmatched. This clone was detected only once. TCRdb keeps only in-frame clones here, not all; method: immunoSEQ multiplex PCR. The table lists about 150,000 clones, under 90% of them singletons. The receptor's source is a woman of 80 years or more with active or convalescent COVID-19. V and J are TRBV18 and TRBJ1-2; TRBD1 aligns across 7 bases. The sequenced sample consisted of peripheral blood. The CDR3 protein is CASSPGQTQTYGYTF. The CDR3 DNA reads TGTGCCAGCTCGCCGGGACAGACCCAAACCTATGGCTACACCTTC. Using reference TRBV18 and TRBJ1-2 for the parts outside the CDR3, the full variable domain is NAGVMQNPRHLVRRRGQEARLRCSPMKGHSHVYWYRQLPEEGLKFMVYLQKENIIDESGMPKERFSAEFPKEGPSILRIQQVVRGDSAAYFCASSPGQTQTYGYTFGSGTRLTVV.